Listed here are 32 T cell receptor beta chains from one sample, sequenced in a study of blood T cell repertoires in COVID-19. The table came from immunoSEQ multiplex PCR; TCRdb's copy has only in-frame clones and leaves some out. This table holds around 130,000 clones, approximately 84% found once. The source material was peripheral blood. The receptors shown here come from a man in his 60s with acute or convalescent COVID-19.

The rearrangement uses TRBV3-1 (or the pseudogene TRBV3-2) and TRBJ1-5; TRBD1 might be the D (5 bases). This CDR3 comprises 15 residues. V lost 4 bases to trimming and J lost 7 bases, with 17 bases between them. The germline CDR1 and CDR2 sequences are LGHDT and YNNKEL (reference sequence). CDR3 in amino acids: CASSPRGGEDQPQHF. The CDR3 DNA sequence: TGTGCCAGCAGCCCCCGGGGAGGGGAAGACCAGCCCCAGCATTTT.

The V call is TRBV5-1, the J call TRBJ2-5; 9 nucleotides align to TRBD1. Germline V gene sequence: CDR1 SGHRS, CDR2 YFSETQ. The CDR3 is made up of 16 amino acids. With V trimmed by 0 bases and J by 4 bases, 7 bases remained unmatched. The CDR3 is CASSLAGTGSGETQYF. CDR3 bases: TGCGCCAGCAGCTTGGCGGGGACAGGGAGTGGAGAGACCCAGTACTTC.

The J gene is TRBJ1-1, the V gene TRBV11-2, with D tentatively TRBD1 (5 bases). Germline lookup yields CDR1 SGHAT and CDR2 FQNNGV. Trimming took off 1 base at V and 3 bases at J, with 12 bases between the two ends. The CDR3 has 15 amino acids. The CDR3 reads CASSLAGFEDTEAFF. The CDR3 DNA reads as TGTGCCAGCAGCTTAGCAGGGTTTGAGGACACTGAAGCTTTCTTT.

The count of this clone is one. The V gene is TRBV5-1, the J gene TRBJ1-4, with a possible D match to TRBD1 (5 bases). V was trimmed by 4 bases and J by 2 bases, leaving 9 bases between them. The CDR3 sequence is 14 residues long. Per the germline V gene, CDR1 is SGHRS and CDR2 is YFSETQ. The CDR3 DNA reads TGCGCCAGCAGCCGGGAGGGGACTAATGAAAAACTGTTTTTT. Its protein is CASSREGTNEKLFF. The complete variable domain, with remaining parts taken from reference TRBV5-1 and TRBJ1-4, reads KAGVTQTPRYLIKTRGQQVTLSCSPISGHRSVSWYQQTPGQGLQFLFEYFSETQRNKGNFPGRFSGRQFSNSRSEMNVSTLELGDSALYLCASSREGTNEKLFFGSGTQLSVL.

The CDR3 here is CASSLNGGRETQYF. CDR3 DNA: TGCGCCAGCAGCTTGAACGGGGGAAGGGAGACCCAGTACTTC. The rearrangement uses TRBV5-1 and TRBJ2-5; D might be TRBD2 (6 bases). The CDR3 is 14 residues long. V lost 1 base, J lost 5 bases, and 12 bases lay in between. The germline gives CDR1 SGHRS, CDR2 YFSETQ.

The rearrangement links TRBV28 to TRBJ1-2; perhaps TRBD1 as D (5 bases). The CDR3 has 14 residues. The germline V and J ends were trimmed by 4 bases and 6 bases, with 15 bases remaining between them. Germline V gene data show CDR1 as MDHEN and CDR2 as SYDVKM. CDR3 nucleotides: TGTGCCAGCAGTTCGACAGTATTTAGGGATGGCTACACCTTC. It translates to CASSSTVFRDGYTF.

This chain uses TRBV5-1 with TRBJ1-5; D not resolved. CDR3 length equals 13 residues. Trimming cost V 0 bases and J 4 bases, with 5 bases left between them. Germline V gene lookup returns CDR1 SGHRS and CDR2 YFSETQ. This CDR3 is CASSLDWNQPQHF. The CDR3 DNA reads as TGCGCCAGCAGCTTGGACTGGAATCAGCCCCAGCATTTT.

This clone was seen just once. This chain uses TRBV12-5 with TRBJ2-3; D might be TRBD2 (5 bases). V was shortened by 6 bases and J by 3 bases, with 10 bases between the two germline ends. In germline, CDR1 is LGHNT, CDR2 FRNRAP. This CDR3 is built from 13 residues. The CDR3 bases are TGTGCTAGTGGCCCACCGGGGACAGATACGCAGTATTTT. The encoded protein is CASGPPGTDTQYF.

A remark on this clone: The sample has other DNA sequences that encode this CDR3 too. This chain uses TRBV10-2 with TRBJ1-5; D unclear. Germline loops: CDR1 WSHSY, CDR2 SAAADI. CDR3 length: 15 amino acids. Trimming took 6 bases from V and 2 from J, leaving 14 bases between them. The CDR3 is CASRPAGGGNQPQHF. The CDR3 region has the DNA TGCGCCAGCAGGCCCGCGGGTGGTGGCAATCAGCCCCAGCATTTT.

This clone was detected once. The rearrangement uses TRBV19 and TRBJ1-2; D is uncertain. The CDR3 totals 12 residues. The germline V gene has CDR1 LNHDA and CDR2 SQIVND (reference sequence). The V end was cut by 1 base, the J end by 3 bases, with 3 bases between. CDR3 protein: CASSIGDYGYTF. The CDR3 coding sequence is TGTGCCAGTAGTATAGGAGACTATGGCTACACCTTC.

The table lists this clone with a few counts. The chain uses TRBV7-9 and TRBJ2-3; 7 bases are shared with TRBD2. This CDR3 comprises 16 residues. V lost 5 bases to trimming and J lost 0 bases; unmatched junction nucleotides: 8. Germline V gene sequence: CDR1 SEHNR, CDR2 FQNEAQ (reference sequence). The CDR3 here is CASSPRLAASTDTQYF. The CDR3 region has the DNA TGTGCCAGCAGCCCAAGACTAGCAGCTAGCACAGATACGCAGTATTTT.

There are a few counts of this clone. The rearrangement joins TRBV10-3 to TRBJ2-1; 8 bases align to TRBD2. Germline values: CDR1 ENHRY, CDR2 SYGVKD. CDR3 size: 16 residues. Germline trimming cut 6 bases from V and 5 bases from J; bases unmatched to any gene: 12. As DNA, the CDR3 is TGTGCCATCAGGGGTCGCGGGGGGCCAAACAACAATGAGCAGTTCTTC. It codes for CAIRGRGGPNNNEQFF.

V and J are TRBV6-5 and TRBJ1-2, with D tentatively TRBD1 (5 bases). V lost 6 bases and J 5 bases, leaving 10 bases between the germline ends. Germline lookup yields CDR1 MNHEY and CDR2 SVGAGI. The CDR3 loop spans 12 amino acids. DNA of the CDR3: TGTGCCAGCAGGAGAGACAGATATGGCTACACCTTC. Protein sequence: CASRRDRYGYTF.

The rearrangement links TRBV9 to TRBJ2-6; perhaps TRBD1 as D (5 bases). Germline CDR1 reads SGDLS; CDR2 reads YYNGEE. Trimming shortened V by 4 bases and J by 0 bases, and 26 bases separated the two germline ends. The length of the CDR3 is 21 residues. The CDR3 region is CASSPQPQTVNLGSGANVLTF. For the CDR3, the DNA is TGTGCCAGCAGCCCACAGCCCCAGACAGTCAACCTGGGCTCTGGGGCCAACGTCCTGACTTTC.

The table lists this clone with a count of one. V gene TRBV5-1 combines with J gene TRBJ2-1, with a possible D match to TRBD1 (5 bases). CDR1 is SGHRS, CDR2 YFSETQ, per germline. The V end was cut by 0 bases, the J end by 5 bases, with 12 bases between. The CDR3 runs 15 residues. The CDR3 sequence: CASSLVRQRDNEQFF. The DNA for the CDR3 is TGCGCCAGCAGCTTGGTTCGACAGCGAGACAATGAGCAGTTCTTC.

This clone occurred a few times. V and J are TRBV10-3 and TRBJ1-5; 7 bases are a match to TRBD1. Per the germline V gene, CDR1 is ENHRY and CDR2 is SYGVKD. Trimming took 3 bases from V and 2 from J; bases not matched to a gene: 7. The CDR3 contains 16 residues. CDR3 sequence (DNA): TGTGCCATCAGTGAACAGCGACAGGGTGGCAATCAGCCCCAGCATTTT. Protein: CAISEQRQGGNQPQHF.

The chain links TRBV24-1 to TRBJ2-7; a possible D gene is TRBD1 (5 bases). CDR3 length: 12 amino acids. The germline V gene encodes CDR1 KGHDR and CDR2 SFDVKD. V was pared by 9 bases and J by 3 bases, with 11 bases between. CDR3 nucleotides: TGTGCCACCCAATCGACAGACTACGAGCAGTACTTC. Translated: CATQSTDYEQYF.

In nucleotides, the CDR3 is TGTGCCAGCAGTTACACGGGCGGGTACGGCTACACCTTC. This translates into CASSYTGGYGYTF. The V gene is TRBV6-6, the J gene TRBJ1-2, with D uncertain. The CDR3 covers 13 residues. Germline loops: CDR1 MNHNY, CDR2 SVGAGI (reference sequence). V dropped 2 bases and J dropped 8 bases, with 12 bases sitting between them.

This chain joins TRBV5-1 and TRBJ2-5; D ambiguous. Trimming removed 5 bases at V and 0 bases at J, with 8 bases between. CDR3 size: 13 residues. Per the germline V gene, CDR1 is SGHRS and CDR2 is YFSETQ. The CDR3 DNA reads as TGCGCCAGCAGGTGGCAGAACCAAGAGACCCAGTACTTC. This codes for CASRWQNQETQYF.

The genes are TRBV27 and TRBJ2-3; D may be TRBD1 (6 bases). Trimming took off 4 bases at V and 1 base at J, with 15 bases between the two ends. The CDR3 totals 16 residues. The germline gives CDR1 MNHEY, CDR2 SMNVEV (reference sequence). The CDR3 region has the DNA TGTGCCAGCAGTTCACTAGGGGGAGCGGGCACAGATACGCAGTATTTT. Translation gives CASSSLGGAGTDTQYF.

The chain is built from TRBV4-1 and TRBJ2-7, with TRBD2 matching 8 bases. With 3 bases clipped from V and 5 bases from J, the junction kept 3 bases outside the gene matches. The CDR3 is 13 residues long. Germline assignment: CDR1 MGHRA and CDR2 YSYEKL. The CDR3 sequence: CASSHGLADEQYF. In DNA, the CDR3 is TGCGCCAGCAGCCACGGACTAGCTGACGAGCAGTACTTC.

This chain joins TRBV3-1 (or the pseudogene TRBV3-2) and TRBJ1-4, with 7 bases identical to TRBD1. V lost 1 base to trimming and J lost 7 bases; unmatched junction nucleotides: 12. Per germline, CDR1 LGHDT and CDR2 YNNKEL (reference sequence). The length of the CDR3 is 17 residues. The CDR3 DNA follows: TGTGCCAGCAGCCAAGGATCCGGCAGGGGGTGGGCTGAAAAACTGTTTTTT. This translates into CASSQGSGRGWAEKLFF.

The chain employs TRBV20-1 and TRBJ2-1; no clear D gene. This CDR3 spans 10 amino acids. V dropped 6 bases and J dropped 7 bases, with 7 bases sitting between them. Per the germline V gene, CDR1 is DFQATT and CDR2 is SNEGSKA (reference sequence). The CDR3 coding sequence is TGCAGTGCCCTACGGAATGAGCAGTTCTTC. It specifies CSALRNEQFF.

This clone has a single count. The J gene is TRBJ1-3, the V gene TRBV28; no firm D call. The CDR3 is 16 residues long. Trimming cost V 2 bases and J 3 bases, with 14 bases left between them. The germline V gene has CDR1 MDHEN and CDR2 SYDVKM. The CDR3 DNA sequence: TGTGCCAGCAGTTTAAAGGTCGGGATTGGTGGAAACACCATATATTTT. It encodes CASSLKVGIGGNTIYF.

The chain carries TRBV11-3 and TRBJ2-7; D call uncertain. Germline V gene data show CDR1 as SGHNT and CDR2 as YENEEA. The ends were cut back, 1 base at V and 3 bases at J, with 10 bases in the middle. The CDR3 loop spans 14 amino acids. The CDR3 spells CASSLASTGYEQYF. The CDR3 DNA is TGTGCCAGCAGCTTAGCCTCGACTGGCTACGAGCAGTACTTC.

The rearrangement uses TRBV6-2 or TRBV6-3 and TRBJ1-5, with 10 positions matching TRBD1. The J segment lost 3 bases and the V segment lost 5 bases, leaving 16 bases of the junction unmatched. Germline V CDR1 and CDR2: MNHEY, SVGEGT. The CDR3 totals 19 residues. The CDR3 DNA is TGTGCCAGCAGTCGTACCACCGTCCGGACAGGGGGTTTCAATCAGCCCCAGCATTTT. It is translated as CASSRTTVRTGGFNQPQHF.

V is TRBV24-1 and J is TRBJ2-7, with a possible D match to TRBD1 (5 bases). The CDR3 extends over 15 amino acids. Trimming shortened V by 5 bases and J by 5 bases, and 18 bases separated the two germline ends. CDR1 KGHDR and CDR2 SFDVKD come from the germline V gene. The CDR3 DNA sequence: TGTGCCACCAGTGTTTATAGTGAAGGGGTCAACGAGCAGTACTTC. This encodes CATSVYSEGVNEQYF.

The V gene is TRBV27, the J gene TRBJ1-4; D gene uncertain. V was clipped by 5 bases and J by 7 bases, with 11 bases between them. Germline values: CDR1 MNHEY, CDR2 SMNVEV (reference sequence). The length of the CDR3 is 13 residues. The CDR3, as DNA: TGTGCCAGCAGTGTTGGAGGGTTTGAAAAACTGTTTTTT. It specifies CASSVGGFEKLFF.

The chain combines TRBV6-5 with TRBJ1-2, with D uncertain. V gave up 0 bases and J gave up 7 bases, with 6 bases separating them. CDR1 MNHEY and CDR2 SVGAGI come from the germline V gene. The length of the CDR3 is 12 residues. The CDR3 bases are TGTGCCAGCAGTTACTCGAACGGTGGCTACACCTTC. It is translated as CASSYSNGGYTF.

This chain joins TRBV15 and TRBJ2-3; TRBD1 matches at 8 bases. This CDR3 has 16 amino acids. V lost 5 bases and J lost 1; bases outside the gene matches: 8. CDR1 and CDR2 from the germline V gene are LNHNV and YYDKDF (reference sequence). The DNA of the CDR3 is TGTGCCACCAGCCCTCGACAGGGGTCAGGCACAGATACGCAGTATTTT. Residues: CATSPRQGSGTDTQYF.

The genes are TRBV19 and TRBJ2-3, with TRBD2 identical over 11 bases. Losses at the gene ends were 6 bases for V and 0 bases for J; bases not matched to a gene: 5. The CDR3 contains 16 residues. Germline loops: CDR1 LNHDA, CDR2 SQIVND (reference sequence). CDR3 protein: CASRVAGGPSTDTQYF. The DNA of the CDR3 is TGTGCCAGTAGGGTAGCGGGAGGGCCCAGCACAGATACGCAGTATTTT.

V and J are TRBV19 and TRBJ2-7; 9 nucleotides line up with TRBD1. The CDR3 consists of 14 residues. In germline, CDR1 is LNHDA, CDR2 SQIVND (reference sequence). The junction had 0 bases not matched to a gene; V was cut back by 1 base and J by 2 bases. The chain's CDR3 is CASSIGDRAYEQYF. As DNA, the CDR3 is TGTGCCAGTAGTATAGGGGACAGGGCCTACGAGCAGTACTTC.